This TCR beta chain was sequenced during a study of blood T cell repertoires in COVID-19. Study-wide context: The study drew acute and convalescent COVID-19 samples from the United States, Italy and Spain.

Germline lookup yields CDR1 KGHSH and CDR2 LQKENI. V lost 0 bases, J lost 5 bases, and 8 bases lay in between. The length of the CDR3 is 14 residues. Original processing methods: Amplification from reference gene primers served as the basis for estimated nucleated cell counts. Generated by immunoSEQ multiplex PCR, the TCRdb table keeps only in-frame clones and is missing some. That table is the source of V, J and clone size, and D and trimming were worked out from the DNA. The sample includes fewer than 120,000 clones, about four fifths of them seen just once. Material for sequencing was peripheral blood. This TCR was sampled from a woman aged 55 to 70 with acute or convalescent COVID-19. This chain connects TRBV18 to TRBJ2-1, with D tentatively TRBD2 (6 bases). The DNA of the CDR3 is TGTGCCAGCTCACCACCCCGCGGGGACAATGAGCAGTTCTTC. This translates into CASSPPRGDNEQFF.